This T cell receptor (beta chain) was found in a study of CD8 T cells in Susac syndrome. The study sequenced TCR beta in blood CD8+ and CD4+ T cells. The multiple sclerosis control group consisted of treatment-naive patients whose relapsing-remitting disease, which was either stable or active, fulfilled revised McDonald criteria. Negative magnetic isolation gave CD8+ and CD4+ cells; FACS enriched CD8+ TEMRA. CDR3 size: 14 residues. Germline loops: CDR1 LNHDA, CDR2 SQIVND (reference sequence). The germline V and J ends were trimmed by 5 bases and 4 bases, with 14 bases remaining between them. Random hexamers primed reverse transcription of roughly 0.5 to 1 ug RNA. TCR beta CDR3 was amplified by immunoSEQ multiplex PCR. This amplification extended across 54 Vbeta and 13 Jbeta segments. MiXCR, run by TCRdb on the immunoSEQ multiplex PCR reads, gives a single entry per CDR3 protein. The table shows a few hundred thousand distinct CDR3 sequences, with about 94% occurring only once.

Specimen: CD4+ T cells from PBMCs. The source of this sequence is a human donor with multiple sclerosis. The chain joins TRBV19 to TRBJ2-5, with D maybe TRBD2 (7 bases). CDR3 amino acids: CASSPGGSVETQYF. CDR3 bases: TGTGCCAGTAGTCCGGGGGGCTCGGTAGAGACCCAGTACTTC.